Listed below are T cell receptor beta chains from one sample, sequenced in a study of long-term antiretroviral therapy in people with HIV. The data were produced by immunoSEQ multiplex PCR, yet TCRdb's version contains in-frame clones alone and is incomplete. Counted here are around 30,000 clones, approximately 85% occurring once; the ten biggest clones make up about 7.7%. Sequencing was performed on unsorted PBMCs, taken 3 years after starting antiretroviral therapy. The origin of the receptors is a man aged 35-49 years with HIV. The CDR3 runs from the conserved cysteine through the conserved F or W. A D gene is named only where the DNA matches it firmly. Expanded clones get a size class; other rows say once, few or many, or leave the size out.

>TRBJ1-1|NA|TRBV4-1|NA
CASSQDDLWGTEAFF
>TRBJ2-4|TRBD2|TRBV11-2|NA
CASSTLWGGAKNIQYF
>TRBJ1-1|NA|TRBV27|NA
CASSLYMNTEAFF
>TRBJ2-7|NA|TRBV5-1|NA
CASSKGNSYEQYF
>TRBJ2-7|NA|TRBV5-1|NA
CASSWDGYEQYF
>TRBJ1-4|TRBD1|TRBV29-1|NA
CSVTGVVTNEKLFF
>TRBJ1-5|TRBD1|TRBV19|few
CATVNPGQSNQPQHF
>TRBJ1-2|NA|TRBV19|NA
CASSISNRDYGYTF
>TRBJ2-2|NA|TRBV30|few
CAWSDYYTGELFF
>TRBJ1-1|TRBD1|TRBV29-1|NA
CSVLYPGTGGLTTEAFF
>TRBJ1-4|NA|TRBV11-3|NA
CASSLKAGAGEKLFF
>TRBJ2-7|NA|TRBV20-1|few
CSVKTAVEQYF
>TRBJ1-1|TRBD1|TRBV7-9|few
CASSQGVKEAEAFF
>TRBJ2-2|NA|TRBV2|few
CASRGDGNTGELFF
>TRBJ2-7|TRBD1|TRBV15|NA
CATSSPGTGTTYEQYF
>TRBJ1-4|NA|TRBV2|NA
CASRGSRGGELFF
>TRBJ2-7|TRBD2|TRBV5-6|NA
CASSLAGLAGIYEQYF
>TRBJ2-5|TRBD2|TRBV6-6|few
CASSIAGYQETQYF